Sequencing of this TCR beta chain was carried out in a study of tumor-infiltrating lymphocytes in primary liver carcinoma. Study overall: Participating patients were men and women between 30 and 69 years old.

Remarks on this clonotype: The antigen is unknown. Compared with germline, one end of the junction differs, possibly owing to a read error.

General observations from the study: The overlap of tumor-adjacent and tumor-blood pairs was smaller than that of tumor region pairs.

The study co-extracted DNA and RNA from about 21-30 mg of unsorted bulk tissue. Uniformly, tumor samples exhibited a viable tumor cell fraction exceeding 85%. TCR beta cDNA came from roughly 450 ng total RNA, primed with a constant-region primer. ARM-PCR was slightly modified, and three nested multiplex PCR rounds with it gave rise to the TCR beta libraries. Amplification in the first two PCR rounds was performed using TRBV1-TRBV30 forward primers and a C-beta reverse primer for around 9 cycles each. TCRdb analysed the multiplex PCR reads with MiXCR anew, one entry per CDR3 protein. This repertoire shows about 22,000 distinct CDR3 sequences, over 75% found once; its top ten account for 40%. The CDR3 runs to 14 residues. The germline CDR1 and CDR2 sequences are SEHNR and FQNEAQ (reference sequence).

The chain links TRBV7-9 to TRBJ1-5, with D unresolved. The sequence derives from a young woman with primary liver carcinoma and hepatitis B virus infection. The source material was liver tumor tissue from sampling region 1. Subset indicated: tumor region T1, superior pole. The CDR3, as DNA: TGTGCCAGCAGTCACCGGGAGAACAATCAGCCCCAACATTTT. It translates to CASSHRENNQPQHF.